This is a list of T cell receptor beta chains from one sample in a study of T-cell memory formation after mild COVID-19. TCRdb redid the calling of the 5' RACE reads with MiXCR, one entry per CDR3 protein. The sample consists of about 290,000 distinct CDR3 sequences, around 15% of them appearing once. Sample: PBMCs or a T cell subset sorted from them (not recorded which). The receptors were sampled from a man between 18 and 35 years old who had mild COVID-19 (a few samples of this study predate the infection). Cell type and time point are not known. Each CDR3 is given with its conserved first and last residue. A D gene is named only where the DNA matches it firmly. Size values are once, few and many counts, or a class for expanded clones, and some rows have none.

>TRBD2|few|TRBJ2-1|TRBV12-3/TRBV12-4
TGTGCCAGCAGTCCCCTGGGAGCGGGGGGGTACAATGAGCAGTTCTTC
CASSPLGAGGYNEQFF
>-|-|TRBJ2-3|TRBV24-1
TGTGCCACCAGTTCATCGCGGGGCAGCACAGATACGCAGTATTTT
CATSSSRGSTDTQYF
>-|many|TRBJ1-2|TRBV12-3/TRBV12-4
TGTGCCAGCAGTTTAAGAACCTATGGCTACACCTTC
CASSLRTYGYTF
>-|-|TRBJ1-5|TRBV12-3/TRBV12-4
TGTGCCAGCAGTTTCGTGGATAGCAATCAGCCCCAGCATTTT
CASSFVDSNQPQHF
>TRBD1|many|TRBJ2-1|TRBV7-2
TGTGCCAGCAGCCCGGACAGGGGCTCCTACAATGAGCAGTTCTTC
CASSPDRGSYNEQFF
>-|-|TRBJ2-7|TRBV5-1
TGCGCCAGCAGCTTGGTCGCCAGGACCGCTGCCGAGCAGTACTTC
CASSLVARTAAEQYF
>-|few|TRBJ1-2|TRBV4-3
TGCGCCAGCAGCCAAGATCTCGGGAAAAACTATGGCTACACCTTC
CASSQDLGKNYGYTF
>-|many|TRBJ2-1|TRBV20-1
TGCAGTGCTAGAGATTTGGCGGGGCCCTACAATGAGCAGTTCTTC
CSARDLAGPYNEQFF
>-|few|TRBJ1-5|TRBV10-3
TGTGCCATCAGTGAGGCGCCAGGGCCTTCGAGCAATCAGCCCCAGCATTTT
CAISEAPGPSSNQPQHF
>TRBD1|few|TRBJ2-7|TRBV7-6
TGTGCCAGCAGCTTAGCGGTCGCCAGGGGGCGTGAGCAGTACTTC
CASSLAVARGREQYF
>-|-|TRBJ2-1|TRBV28
TGTGCCAGCAGGATAAACACCGACTGGACCTACAATGAGCAGTTCTTC
CASRINTDWTYNEQFF
>TRBD1|-|TRBJ2-7|TRBV6-5
TGTGCCAGCAGTTACTCCTGGGACAGGGGTTTTTCGGGCGAGCAGTACTTC
CASSYSWDRGFSGEQYF
>-|few|TRBJ1-1|TRBV9
TGTGCCAGCAGCGTAGTCGGTTCGAGGAACACTGAAGCTTTCTTT
CASSVVGSRNTEAFF
>TRBD2|few|TRBJ2-7|TRBV5-8
TGTGCCAGCAGCTTGGCCGGCCTAGCGGATCGCGAGCAGTACTTC
CASSLAGLADREQYF
>TRBD2|-|TRBJ2-3|TRBV5-5
TGTGCCAGCAGCCAAGCAGGTAGCGGGGAGGTAGATACGCAGTATTTT
CASSQAGSGEVDTQYF
>-|-|TRBJ2-1|TRBV12-3/TRBV12-4
TGTGCCAGCAGTTTTATTCGGGGGGCAGGTGAGCAGTTCTTC
CASSFIRGAGEQFF
>-|few|TRBJ1-4|TRBV4-3
TGCGCCAGCAGCCAGGGGGGGTATACTAATGAAAAACTGTTTTTT
CASSQGGYTNEKLFF
>-|-|TRBJ1-1|TRBV6-5
TGTGCCAGCATCCATTTACCCGGGAACACTGAAGCTTTCTTT
CASIHLPGNTEAFF
>-|few|TRBJ2-5|TRBV12-3/TRBV12-4
TGTGCCAGCAGACCCGGACAGAGAGGGACCCAGTACTTC
CASRPGQRGTQYF
>TRBD1|-|TRBJ1-5|TRBV7-2
TGTGCCAGCAGCTTAGCGGCCGGGACAGGGGTGAATCAGCCCCAGCATTTT
CASSLAAGTGVNQPQHF
>TRBD2|-|TRBJ2-1|TRBV19
TGTGCCAGTACCCCATGGGCGGGGGGTTCCTACAATGAGCAGTTCTTC
CASTPWAGGSYNEQFF
>-|-|TRBJ1-4|TRBV20-1
TGCAGTGCTAGAGAGGGACATGCAACTAATGAAAAACTGTTTTTT
CSAREGHATNEKLFF
>TRBD1|few|TRBJ2-7|TRBV6-6
TGTGCCAGCAGCGGGACAGTCTACGAGCAGTACTTC
CASSGTVYEQYF
>TRBD1|few|TRBJ2-5|TRBV5-1
TGCGCCAGCAGCAACTTACTTACAGGGGGGCAAGAGACCCAGTACTTC
CASSNLLTGGQETQYF
>TRBD1|-|TRBJ2-6|TRBV5-1
TGCGCCAGCAGCTTGGTGGGACAGACCTCTGGGGCCAACGTCCTGACTTTC
CASSLVGQTSGANVLTF
>TRBD1|-|TRBJ1-5|TRBV6-1
TGTGCCAGCAGCTCAGGACAGGTGAACTATCAGCCCCAGCATTTT
CASSSGQVNYQPQHF
>TRBD1|-|TRBJ2-2|TRBV7-9
TGTGCCAGCAGCCCTCGTGGGGCAGGGGGAACCGGGGAGCTGTTTTTT
CASSPRGAGGTGELFF
>-|many|TRBJ2-3|TRBV2
TGTGCCAGCAGTGAAGCGTCAGATACGCAGTATTTT
CASSEASDTQYF
>-|-|TRBJ2-3|TRBV20-1
TGCAGTGCTAGAGACCCTAGCGTGGGAGATACGCAGTATTTT
CSARDPSVGDTQYF
>-|few|TRBJ1-2|TRBV20-1
TGCAGTGCTAAAGACCCCGGGGGGACCGCTCAGTATGGCTACACCTTC
CSAKDPGGTAQYGYTF
>-|few|TRBJ1-1|TRBV15
TGTGCCACCAGCAGAGATGCTGGGATGAACACTGAAGCTTTCTTT
CATSRDAGMNTEAFF
>-|few|TRBJ1-6|TRBV4-1
TGCGCCAGCAGCCGGGGAACCGGGACGGAGCATTCACCCCTCCACTTT
CASSRGTGTEHSPLHF
>-|few|TRBJ2-5|TRBV21-1
TGTGCCAGCGGCCTCCGAGGCCCTAATCTGACCCAGTACTTC
CASGLRGPNLTQYF
>-|-|TRBJ2-5|TRBV4-1
TGCGCCAGCAGAGAGGGTTTTCAAGAGACCCAGTACTTC
CASREGFQETQYF
>-|-|TRBJ1-1|TRBV7-2
TGTGCCAGCAGCATAGGGGGGGGCCACACTGAAGCTTTCTTT
CASSIGGGHTEAFF
>-|-|TRBJ1-2|TRBV7-9
TGTGCCAGCAGCCGGATTTCAGGGGAAAATAACTATGGCTACACCTTC
CASSRISGENNYGYTF